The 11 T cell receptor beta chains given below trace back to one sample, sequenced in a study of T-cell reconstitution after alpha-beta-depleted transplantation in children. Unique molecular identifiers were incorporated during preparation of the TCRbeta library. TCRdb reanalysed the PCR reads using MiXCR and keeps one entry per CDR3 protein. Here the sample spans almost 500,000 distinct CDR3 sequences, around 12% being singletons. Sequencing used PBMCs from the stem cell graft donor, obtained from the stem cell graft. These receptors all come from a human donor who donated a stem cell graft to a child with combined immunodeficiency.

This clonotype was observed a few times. CDR3 bases: TGTGCCAGCAGCTTTGGCAGGGCCACCTACGAGCAGTACTTC. Amino acids: CASSFGRATYEQYF. The V call is TRBV7-2, the J call TRBJ2-7; tentative D call: TRBD1 (5 bases). The CDR3 is made up of 14 amino acids. Deletions cut 3 bases from V and 2 bases from J, with 11 bases between. Germline V gene sequence: CDR1 SGHTA, CDR2 FQGNSA.

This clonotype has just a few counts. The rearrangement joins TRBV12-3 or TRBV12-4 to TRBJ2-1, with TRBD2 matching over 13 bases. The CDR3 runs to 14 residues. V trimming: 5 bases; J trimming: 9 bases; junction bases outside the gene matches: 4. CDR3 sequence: CASSGLAGDGEQFF. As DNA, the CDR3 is TGTGCCAGCAGTGGACTAGCGGGGGATGGTGAGCAGTTCTTC.

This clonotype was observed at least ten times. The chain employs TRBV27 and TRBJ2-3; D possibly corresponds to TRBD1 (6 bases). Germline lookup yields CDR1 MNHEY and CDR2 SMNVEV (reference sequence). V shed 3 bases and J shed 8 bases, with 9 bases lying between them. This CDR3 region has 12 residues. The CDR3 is CASSLGAGTQYF. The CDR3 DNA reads TGTGCCAGCAGTTTGGGGGCAGGTACGCAGTATTTT.

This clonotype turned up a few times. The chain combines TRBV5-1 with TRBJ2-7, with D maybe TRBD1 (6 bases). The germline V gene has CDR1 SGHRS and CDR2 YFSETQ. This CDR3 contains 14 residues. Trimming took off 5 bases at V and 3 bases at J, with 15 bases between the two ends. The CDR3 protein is CASRGAGMRYEQYF. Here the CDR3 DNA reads TGCGCCAGCAGGGGGGCAGGGATGCGCTACGAGCAGTACTTC.

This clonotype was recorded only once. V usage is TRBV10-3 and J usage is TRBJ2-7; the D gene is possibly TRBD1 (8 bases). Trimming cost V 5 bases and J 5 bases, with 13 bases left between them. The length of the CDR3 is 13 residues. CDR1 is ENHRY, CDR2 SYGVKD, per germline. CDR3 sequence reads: CAISRQGRDEQYF. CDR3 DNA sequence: TGTGCCATCAGTAGACAGGGGAGGGACGAGCAGTACTTC.

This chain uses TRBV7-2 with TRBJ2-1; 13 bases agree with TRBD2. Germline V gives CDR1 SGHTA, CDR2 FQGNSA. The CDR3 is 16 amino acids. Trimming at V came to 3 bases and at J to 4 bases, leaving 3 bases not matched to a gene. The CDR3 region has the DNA TGTGCCAGCAGCTTCTCACTAGCGGGAGGGTACAATGAGCAGTTCTTC. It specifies CASSFSLAGGYNEQFF.

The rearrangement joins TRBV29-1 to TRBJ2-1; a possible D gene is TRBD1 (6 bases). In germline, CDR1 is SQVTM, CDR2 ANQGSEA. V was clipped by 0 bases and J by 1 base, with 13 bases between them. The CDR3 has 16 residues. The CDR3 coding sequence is TGCAGCGTTGAAGACCCCGGGACAAGATCCTACAATGAGCAGTTCTTC. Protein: CSVEDPGTRSYNEQFF.

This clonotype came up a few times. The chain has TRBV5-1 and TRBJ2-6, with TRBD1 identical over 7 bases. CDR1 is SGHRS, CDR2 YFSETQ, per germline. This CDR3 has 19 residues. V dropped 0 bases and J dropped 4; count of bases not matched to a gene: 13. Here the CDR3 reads CASSLGDRASFGGANVLTF. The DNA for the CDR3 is TGCGCCAGCAGCTTGGGTGACAGGGCCTCCTTTGGGGGGGCCAACGTCCTGACTTTC.

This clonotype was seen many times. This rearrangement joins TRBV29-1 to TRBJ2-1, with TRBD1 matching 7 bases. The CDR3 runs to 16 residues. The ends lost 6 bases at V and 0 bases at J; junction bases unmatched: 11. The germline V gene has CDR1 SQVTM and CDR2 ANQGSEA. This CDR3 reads CSVLGQRESSYNEQFF. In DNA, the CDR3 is TGCAGCGTCTTGGGACAGAGGGAGAGCTCCTACAATGAGCAGTTCTTC.

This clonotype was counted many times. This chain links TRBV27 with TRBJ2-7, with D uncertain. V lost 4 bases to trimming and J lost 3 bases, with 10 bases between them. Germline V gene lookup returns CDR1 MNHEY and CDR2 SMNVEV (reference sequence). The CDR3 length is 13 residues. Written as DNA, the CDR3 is TGTGCCAGCAGTTCTGAGCCGATCTACGAGCAGTACTTC. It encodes CASSSEPIYEQYF.

The CDR3 sequence is CASSSISGNTIYF. The CDR3 DNA sequence: TGTGCCAGTAGTTCCATCTCTGGAAACACCATATATTTT. The chain uses TRBV19 and TRBJ1-3, with D uncertain. In germline, CDR1 is LNHDA, CDR2 SQIVND (reference sequence). V was trimmed by 5 bases and J by 0 bases, leaving 5 bases between them. CDR3 length equals 13 residues.